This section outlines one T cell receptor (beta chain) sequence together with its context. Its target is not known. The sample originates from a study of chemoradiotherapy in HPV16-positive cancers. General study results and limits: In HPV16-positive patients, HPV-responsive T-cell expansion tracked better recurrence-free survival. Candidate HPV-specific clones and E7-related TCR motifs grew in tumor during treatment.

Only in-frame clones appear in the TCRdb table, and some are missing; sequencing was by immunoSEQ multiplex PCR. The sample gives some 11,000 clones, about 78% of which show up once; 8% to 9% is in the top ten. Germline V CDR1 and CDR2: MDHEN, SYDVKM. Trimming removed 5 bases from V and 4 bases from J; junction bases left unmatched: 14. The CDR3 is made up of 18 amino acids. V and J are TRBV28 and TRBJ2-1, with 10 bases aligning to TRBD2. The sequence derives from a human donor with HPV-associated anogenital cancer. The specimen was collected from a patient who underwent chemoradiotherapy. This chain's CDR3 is CASSPEEASGSVYNEQFF. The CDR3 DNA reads TGTGCCAGCAGTCCAGAGGAGGCTAGCGGGAGTGTATACAATGAGCAGTTCTTC.